Listed below are T cell receptor beta chains from one sample, sequenced in a study of Ad26.COV2.S vaccination and SARS-CoV-2 variants. Assay: immunoSEQ multiplex PCR; the TCRdb copy retains only in-frame clones and omits some. The sample records 350,000 to 450,000 clones, around 83% being singletons. The specimen was peripheral blood, collected in a trial of Ad26.COV2.S vaccine versus placebo. All receptors come from a person aged 18-65 years who received the Ad26.COV2.S COVID-19 vaccine or a placebo. Each CDR3 is given with its conserved first and last residue. The D gene is left open where the match is weak. Size values are once, few and many counts, or a class for expanded clones, and some rows have none.

size	V	D	J	DNA	CDR3
NA	TRBV7-7	NA	TRBJ2-3	TGTGCCAGCAGCTTAAACGCTAACACAGATACGCAGTATTTT	CASSLNANTDTQYF
NA	TRBV5-1	TRBD1	TRBJ2-7	TGCGCCAGCAGGAAGAGGGGACAGGGCGACGAGCAGTACTTC	CASRKRGQGDEQYF
NA	TRBV5-6	TRBD1	TRBJ2-5	TGTGCCAGCAGCCTTTTACAGGGGGTTGGGGCAGAGACCCAGTACTTC	CASSLLQGVGAETQYF
NA	TRBV28	TRBD1	TRBJ1-2	TGTGCCAGCAGTAACAGGGGGGCTCATGGCTACACCTTC	CASSNRGAHGYTF
once	TRBV4-1	TRBD1	TRBJ2-7	TGCGCCAGCAGCCAAGCCGGGACAGGGCCCTACGAGCAGTACTTC	CASSQAGTGPYEQYF
NA	TRBV6-2/TRBV6-3	NA	TRBJ2-1	TGTGCCAGCAGTTTCCGGGCCGTCTCCTACAATGAGCAGTTCTTC	CASSFRAVSYNEQFF
NA	TRBV5-1	TRBD1	TRBJ2-2	TGCGCCAGCAGCGAAAGCCGACAGGGTGCCGGGGAGCTGTTTTTT	CASSESRQGAGELFF
NA	TRBV4-1	NA	TRBJ2-3	TGCGCCAGCAGCCAAGAAAGGGAAGGGGAGGATACGCAGTATTTT	CASSQEREGEDTQYF
NA	TRBV9	TRBD1	TRBJ1-5	TGTGCCAGCAGCCCAGACCCGACAGGGTACAATCAGCCCCAGCATTTT	CASSPDPTGYNQPQHF
NA	TRBV5-6	NA	TRBJ2-3	TGTGCCAGCAGCCCCGGGACAATAAGCACAGATACGCAGTATTTT	CASSPGTISTDTQYF
few	TRBV28	TRBD2	TRBJ2-7	TGTGCCAGCAGTTTGGACCGGAGCGGGATTGAGCAGTACTTC	CASSLDRSGIEQYF
NA	TRBV18	NA	TRBJ1-1	TGTGCCAGCTCTCTCGATAGGGGAAACACTGAAGCTTTCTTT	CASSLDRGNTEAFF
NA	TRBV7-2	NA	TRBJ1-1	TGTGCCAGCAGCCCCGGGGGAGCAAACACTGAAGCTTTCTTT	CASSPGGANTEAFF
NA	TRBV7-2	NA	TRBJ2-3	TGTGCCAGCAGCTTATCCGAGGCAAGCACAGATACGCAGTATTTT	CASSLSEASTDTQYF
once	TRBV6-5	NA	TRBJ1-2	TGTGCCAGCAGTTGGGGGGAGGGGCGCAACTATGGCTACACCTTC	CASSWGEGRNYGYTF
NA	TRBV2	NA	TRBJ2-7	TGTGCCAGCAGTAGACCGACTAGTTTCTACGAGCAGTACTTC	CASSRPTSFYEQYF
NA	TRBV12-3/TRBV12-4	TRBD1	TRBJ1-1	TGTGCCAGCACCTCACGACAGGGGACTGAAGCTTTCTTT	CASTSRQGTEAFF
NA	TRBV28	NA	TRBJ2-6	TGTGCCAGCAGTTTAGACCCCTCTGGGGCCAACGTCCTGACTTTC	CASSLDPSGANVLTF
NA	TRBV2	NA	TRBJ2-5	TGTGCCAGCAGTGAAGAACAGGGCCGAGACTTC	CASSEEQGRDF
NA	TRBV7-9	TRBD2	TRBJ2-1	TGTGCCAGCAGCTTAGGGCTAGCGGGGGGGCGTAATGAGCAGTTCTTC	CASSLGLAGGRNEQFF
NA	TRBV5-1	TRBD1	TRBJ2-7	TGCGCCAGCAGCGCGGGTACAGGGGGTACTTACGAGCAGTACTTC	CASSAGTGGTYEQYF
NA	TRBV7-2	NA	TRBJ2-3	TGTGCCAGCAGCTTAGGGCGGCCAGGCACCACAGATACGCAGTATTTT	CASSLGRPGTTDTQYF
NA	TRBV19	NA	TRBJ2-7	TGTGCCAGTAATCCTTCGAGCGAGTTCTACGAGCAGTACTTC	CASNPSSEFYEQYF
NA	TRBV6-5	TRBD1	TRBJ2-7	TGTGCCAGCAGTCTAAGACAGGGTGCCGAGCAGTACTTC	CASSLRQGAEQYF
NA	TRBV11-2	NA	TRBJ1-2	TGTGCCAGCGCGTGGCAGGGTACCTATGGCTACACCTTC	CASAWQGTYGYTF
NA	TRBV12-5	NA	TRBJ2-1	TGTGCTAGTGGCAGCCTTTTGGGGGGGGCCGAGAAACCCAACCCTGAGCAGTTCTTC	CASGSLLGGAEKPNPEQFF
NA	TRBV4-3	NA	TRBJ1-1	TGCGCCAGCAGCCAAGAGGGGGCCACTGAAGCTTTCTTT	CASSQEGATEAFF
once	TRBV5-1	TRBD1	TRBJ2-2	TGCGCCAGCAGCTTAGGGGACAGGGTCACCGGGGAGCTGTTTTTT	CASSLGDRVTGELFF
once	TRBV7-2	TRBD2	TRBJ2-7	TGTGCCAGCAGCTTATTAAAACTAGCGGGTAGCGAGCAGTACTTC	CASSLLKLAGSEQYF
NA	TRBV6-5	NA	TRBJ1-3	TGTGCCAGCGGGGTAGGGGTAACATCTGGAAACACCATATATTTT	CASGVGVTSGNTIYF
NA	TRBV5-1	NA	TRBJ2-7	TGCGCCAGCAGCCGTACAGGGAGGGAGGGCGAGCAGTACTTC	CASSRTGREGEQYF
NA	TRBV4-1	NA	TRBJ2-7	TGCGCCAGCAGCCCCATTGCGGGATCCGAGCAGTACTTC	CASSPIAGSEQYF
NA	TRBV7-9	TRBD1	TRBJ1-5	TGTGCCAGCAGCTTCTCGACAGGGGGCAATCAGCCCCAGCATTTT	CASSFSTGGNQPQHF
NA	TRBV6-5	TRBD1	TRBJ2-7	TGTGCCAGCAGTAAGGGACAGCCCTACGAGCAGTACTTC	CASSKGQPYEQYF
NA	TRBV7-9	NA	TRBJ2-3	TGTGCCAGCAGCTTAGGGGGGGTGTGGCAAGATACGCAGTATTTT	CASSLGGVWQDTQYF
NA	TRBV6-2/TRBV6-3	NA	TRBJ1-2	TGTGCCAGCAGTTATTCGCAGACGGGAAACTATGGCTACACCTTC	CASSYSQTGNYGYTF
NA	TRBV13	NA	TRBJ2-7	TGTGCCAGCAGCTTATCAGGAGGCCAAGTGAGGGAGCAGTACTTC	CASSLSGGQVREQYF
NA	TRBV5-1	NA	TRBJ1-1	TGCGCCAGCAGCTGGGGTCTTTTGATGAACACTGAAGCTTTCTTT	CASSWGLLMNTEAFF
NA	TRBV18	NA	TRBJ2-7	TGTGCCAGCTCACCCAGCTCCTACGAGCAGTACTTC	CASSPSSYEQYF
NA	TRBV4-2	NA	TRBJ1-1	TGTGCCAGCAGCCAAGAAACGTCGACGGGGTATCGAACTGAAGCTTTCTTT	CASSQETSTGYRTEAFF
once	TRBV4-1	TRBD1	TRBJ1-5	TGCGCCAGCAGCCAAACTTCGACAGGGGACCCCCAGCATTTT	CASSQTSTGDPQHF
NA	TRBV7-2	TRBD1	TRBJ1-2	TGTGCCAGCAGCCCGCGTGAGGAGGGGGCGTATGGCTACACCTTC	CASSPREEGAYGYTF
NA	TRBV24-1	NA	TRBJ2-2	TGTGCCACCAGTGATCGAGGGGCAGGGGGGTTATCGGGCCCCGGGGAGCTGTTTTTT	CATSDRGAGGLSGPGELFF
once	TRBV5-1	TRBD2	TRBJ2-3	TGCGCCAGCAGCTTGCAGCCGGGGGGGAGCACAGATACGCAGTATTTT	CASSLQPGGSTDTQYF
NA	TRBV5-1	TRBD1	TRBJ2-1	TGCGCCAGCAGCTTGGTGGGACAGGTAGTTTATGATGAGCAGTTCTTC	CASSLVGQVVYDEQFF
NA	TRBV5-1	TRBD1	TRBJ2-7	TGCGCCAGCCGGATCCCAAGGGGACAGGGGGCTCGCGAGCAGTACTTC	CASRIPRGQGAREQYF
once	TRBV20-1	NA	TRBJ2-5	TGCAGTGCTAGTCAGGACCAAGAGACCCAGTACTTC	CSASQDQETQYF
few	TRBV5-1	NA	TRBJ2-6	TGCGCCAGCAGCTTGGAGGTAGCTGGGGCCAACGTCCTGACTTTC	CASSLEVAGANVLTF
once	TRBV11-2	NA	TRBJ2-5	TGTGCCAGCAGCTTAGCCCCCCCGTTAGTTGGCGGGATACAAGAGACCCAGTACTTC	CASSLAPPLVGGIQETQYF
NA	TRBV9	TRBD2	TRBJ2-5	TGTGCCAGCAGCCCCGGGGGGTCAGGGAAGATTGAGACCCAGTACTTC	CASSPGGSGKIETQYF
NA	TRBV19	NA	TRBJ1-1	TGTGCTAGTAGTACCTGGGGCTCTGAAGCTTTCTTT	CASSTWGSEAFF
NA	TRBV19	NA	TRBJ2-3	TGTGCCAGTAGTCCGGGACTAGATACGCAGTATTTT	CASSPGLDTQYF
once	TRBV18	NA	TRBJ2-7	TGTGCCAGCTCCCAGCCGGGCCACTCCTACGAGCAGTACTTC	CASSQPGHSYEQYF
NA	TRBV4-3	NA	TRBJ2-1	TGCGCCAGCAGCACACTTGCGGGATACAATGAGCAGTTCTTC	CASSTLAGYNEQFF
NA	TRBV29-1	NA	TRBJ1-2	TGTACTATTTCACCGGGAGAAGGTCGTGGCTACACCTTC	CTISPGEGRGYTF
NA	TRBV6-4	NA	TRBJ2-1	TGTGCCAGCAGTGACTCGATCTCTTGGGGGGGCCCTAAGTTCTTC	CASSDSISWGGPKFF
NA	TRBV7-9	TRBD1	TRBJ1-4	TGTGCCAGCAGCCCGCGACGCCGGGACAGGGGGGCTAATGAAAAACTGTTTTTT	CASSPRRRDRGANEKLFF
NA	TRBV7-9	TRBD1	TRBJ1-3	TGTGCCAGCAGCCCCTTCGGACAGGGCTACCTCTCGGGAAACACCATATATTTT	CASSPFGQGYLSGNTIYF